The source of this TCR beta chain is a study of blood T cell repertoires in COVID-19. On the study more broadly: There were acute and convalescent COVID-19 samples, and they came from the United States, Italy and Spain. In each case, the material was cDNA or gDNA derived from T cells, B-cell-depleted T cells, or PBMCs.

This CDR3 is 16 amino acids long. Trimming shortened V by 5 bases and J by 6 bases, and 20 bases separated the two germline ends. In germline, CDR1 is KGHSH, CDR2 LQKENI. Authors' methods: Nucleated cell counts were estimated from reference gene primer amplification. TCRdb's table, derived via immunoSEQ multiplex PCR, lists solely in-frame clones and lacks some. The V and J calls and clone size come from that table; D and trimming were worked out from the DNA. The sample has 250,000 or so clones, about four fifths seen once; the top ten hold more than 4%. The sequence came from a man aged 45-65 years with acute or convalescent COVID-19. Material for sequencing was peripheral blood. V is TRBV18 and J is TRBJ2-1, with D maybe TRBD2 (6 bases). CDR3 coding DNA: TGTGCCAGCTCAGTACAGGCCGGGGACTTATCCAATGAGCAGTTCTTC. It yields the protein CASSVQAGDLSNEQFF. Filled out from reference TRBV18 and TRBJ2-1, the complete variable domain reads NAGVMQNPRHLVRRRGQEARLRCSPMKGHSHVYWYRQLPEEGLKFMVYLQKENIIDESGMPKERFSAEFPKEGPSILRIQQVVRGDSAAYFCASSVQAGDLSNEQFFGPGTRLTVL.